This TCR beta chain was recovered during a study of T cells in Graves' hyperthyroidism and ophthalmopathy. Trimming removed 5 bases from V and 8 bases from J, with 15 bases in between. The CDR3 spans 13 residues. Germline V gives CDR1 MNHNS, CDR2 SASEGT. This clonotype has ten or more counts. TCR beta CDR3 region amplification was performed from RNA transcripts. The TCR CDR3 was amplified in a first-round RT-PCR using the HTBI primer set. TCRdb re-called the multiplex PCR reads through MiXCR, storing one row per CDR3 protein. This sample has 250,000 to 300,000 distinct CDR3 sequences; roughly 13% occur once, and the top ten carry 6% to 8%.

The sample taken for sequencing was blood. The sequence derives from a woman aged 25 to 39 with Graves' hyperthyroidism that later progressed to Graves' ophthalmopathy. This chain uses TRBV6-1 with TRBJ2-5, with D uncertain. The CDR3 region is CASSYTYPATQYF. Here the CDR3 DNA reads TGTGCCAGCAGTTACACTTACCCGGCTACCCAGTACTTC.